The rows below give T cell receptor beta chains drawn from one sample of a study of shared clonotypes between healthy human individuals. Data came from immunoSEQ multiplex PCR; TCRdb stores just in-frame clones and leaves some out. Of roughly 200,000 clones listed, over 50% were seen once; the top ten hold 8% to 13%. Sequencing was carried out using memory CD4+ T cells sorted from blood. These receptors originate from a man aged 25 to 45 in good health. Both conserved end residues are part of each CDR3. Fields, in order: D gene, clone size, V gene, J gene, CDR3 DNA, CDR3 protein. The D gene is left open where the match is weak. Clone size is given for some rows only: seen once, a few or many times, or a class if the clone is expanded.

D gene: NA
clone size: few
V gene: TRBV6-1
J gene: TRBJ1-5
CDR3 DNA: TGTGCCAGCACCCCAGGACAGAACAATCAGCCCCAGCATTTT
CDR3 protein: CASTPGQNNQPQHF

D gene: NA
clone size: NA
V gene: TRBV2
J gene: TRBJ1-5
CDR3 DNA: TGTGCCAGCAGTGTCGGGGGGGATAGCAATCAGCCCCAGCATTTT
CDR3 protein: CASSVGGDSNQPQHF

D gene: TRBD2
clone size: NA
V gene: TRBV10-2
J gene: TRBJ2-1
CDR3 DNA: TGCGCCAGCAGTGACTGGCGGGAGCTTTACAATGAGCAGTTCTTC
CDR3 protein: CASSDWRELYNEQFF

D gene: NA
clone size: NA
V gene: TRBV18
J gene: TRBJ2-7
CDR3 DNA: TGTGCCAGCTCCCCGAGGGCTCCAACGATGGGGGAGCAGTACTTC
CDR3 protein: CASSPRAPTMGEQYF

D gene: NA
clone size: NA
V gene: TRBV14
J gene: TRBJ2-5
CDR3 DNA: TGTGCCAGCAGCGCCCTCCCGGGGGCTAGTCCCCAAGAGACCCAGTACTTC
CDR3 protein: CASSALPGASPQETQYF

D gene: NA
clone size: NA
V gene: TRBV29-1
J gene: TRBJ2-5
CDR3 DNA: TGCAGCGTTGAGGAGGGGGCAAGGGAGACCCAGTACTTC
CDR3 protein: CSVEEGARETQYF

D gene: NA
clone size: NA
V gene: TRBV5-6
J gene: TRBJ2-1
CDR3 DNA: TGTGCCAGCAGCTTGGCCCGTTACAATGAGCAGTTCTTC
CDR3 protein: CASSLARYNEQFF

D gene: NA
clone size: NA
V gene: TRBV10-3
J gene: TRBJ2-7
CDR3 DNA: TGTGCCATCAGCGACACCGCCCCCGAGCAGTACTTC
CDR3 protein: CAISDTAPEQYF

D gene: NA
clone size: NA
V gene: TRBV4-1
J gene: TRBJ2-7
CDR3 DNA: TGCGCCAGCAGCCAAAGGTCCCTCGGGGGGCGGGACCAGCAGTACTTC
CDR3 protein: CASSQRSLGGRDQQYF

D gene: TRBD1
clone size: many
V gene: TRBV9
J gene: TRBJ2-2
CDR3 DNA: TGTGCCAGCAGCGCAGGGGGACGAACCGGGGAGCTGTTTTTT
CDR3 protein: CASSAGGRTGELFF